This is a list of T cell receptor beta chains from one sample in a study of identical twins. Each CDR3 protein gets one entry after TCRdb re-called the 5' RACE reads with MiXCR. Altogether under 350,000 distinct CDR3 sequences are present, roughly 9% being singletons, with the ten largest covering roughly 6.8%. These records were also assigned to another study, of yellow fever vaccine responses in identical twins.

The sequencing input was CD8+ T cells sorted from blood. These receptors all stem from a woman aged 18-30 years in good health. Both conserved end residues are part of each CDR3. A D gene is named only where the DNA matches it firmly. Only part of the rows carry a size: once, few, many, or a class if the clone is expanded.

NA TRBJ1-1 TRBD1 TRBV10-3 CAISDLTGGTEAFF TGTGCCATCAGTGACCTAACAGGGGGCACTGAAGCTTTCTTT
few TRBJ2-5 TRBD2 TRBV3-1 CASSQGGLAGIPQETQYF TGTGCCAGCAGCCAGGGGGGACTAGCGGGTATTCCACAAGAGACCCAGTACTTC
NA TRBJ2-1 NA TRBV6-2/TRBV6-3 CASTHWDNEQFF TGTGCCAGCACTCACTGGGATAATGAGCAGTTCTTC
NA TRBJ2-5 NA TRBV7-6 CASSQGRSLSETQYF TGTGCCAGCAGCCAAGGTAGATCGCTCTCCGAGACCCAGTACTTC
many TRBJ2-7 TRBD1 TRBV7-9 CASSSKTGAYEQYF TGTGCCAGCAGCTCGAAGACAGGGGCCTACGAGCAGTACTTC
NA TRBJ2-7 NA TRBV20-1 CSARRQDSYEQYF TGCAGTGCAAGGAGACAGGACTCCTACGAGCAGTACTTC
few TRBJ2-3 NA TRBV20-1 CSARDSTTDTQYF TGCAGTGCTAGAGATTCTACTACAGATACGCAGTATTTT
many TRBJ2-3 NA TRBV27 CASRPGPNTDTQYF TGTGCCAGCAGGCCGGGACCCAACACAGATACGCAGTATTTT
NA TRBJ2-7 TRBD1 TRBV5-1 CASSSPRGDRAYEQYF TGCGCCAGCAGCTCCCCTAGGGGAGACAGGGCCTACGAGCAGTACTTC
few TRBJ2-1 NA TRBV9 CASSQTGPEQFF TGTGCCAGCAGCCAAACAGGACCTGAGCAGTTCTTC
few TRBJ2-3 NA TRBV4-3 CASSHTLGTPPSTDTQYF TGCGCCAGCAGCCACACCCTGGGGACTCCCCCAAGCACAGATACGCAGTATTTT
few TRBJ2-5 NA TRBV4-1 CASSQGPRAETQYF TGCGCCAGCAGCCAAGGTCCCAGGGCTGAGACCCAGTACTTC
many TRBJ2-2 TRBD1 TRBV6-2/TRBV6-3 CASSSDRGTGELFF TGTGCCAGCAGTTCCGACAGGGGGACGGGGGAGCTGTTTTTT
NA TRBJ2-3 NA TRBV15 CATSRPGADTQYF TGTGCCACCAGCAGACCGGGAGCAGATACGCAGTATTTT
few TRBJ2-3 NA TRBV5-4 CASSWGGLTDTQYF TGTGCCAGCAGCTGGGGGGGCCTGACAGATACGCAGTATTTT
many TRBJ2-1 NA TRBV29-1 CSVETPWQAYEQFF TGCAGCGTTGAAACCCCGTGGCAGGCCTATGAGCAGTTCTTC
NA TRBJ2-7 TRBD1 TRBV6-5 CASSSTDRGQLLTYEQYF TGTGCCAGCAGTTCCACGGACAGGGGTCAACTTTTAACCTACGAGCAGTACTTC
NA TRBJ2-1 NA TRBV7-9 CASKYKNEQFF TGTGCCAGCAAGTATAAGAATGAGCAGTTCTTC
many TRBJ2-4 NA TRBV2 CASLTGSPGNIQYF TGTGCCAGCCTGACAGGATCGCCGGGAAACATTCAGTACTTC
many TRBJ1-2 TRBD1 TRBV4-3 CASSQDQGGADYGYTF TGCGCCAGCAGCCAAGACCAGGGGGGCGCGGACTATGGCTACACCTTC
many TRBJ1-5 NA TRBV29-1 CSVAITPDSNQPQHF TGCAGCGTTGCAATAACACCCGATAGCAATCAGCCCCAGCATTTT
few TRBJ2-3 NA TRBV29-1 CSPGPSFF TGCAGCCCCGGGCCGTCTTTTTTT
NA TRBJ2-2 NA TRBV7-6 CASSLVPYGELFF TGTGCCAGCAGCTTAGTGCCCTACGGGGAGCTGTTTTTT
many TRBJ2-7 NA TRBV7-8 CASSSTGERESSYEQYF TGTGCCAGCAGCTCGACAGGGGAGCGGGAGAGCTCCTACGAGCAGTACTTC